A selection of T cell receptor beta chains follows, all from one sample in a study of T cells after yellow fever vaccination. TCRdb re-called the 5' RACE reads through MiXCR, storing one row per CDR3 protein. Of around 610,000 distinct CDR3 sequences listed, less than 15% are singletons. The sample consisted of PBMCs, taken on the day of the yellow fever booster vaccination. The source is a man aged 25-45 years who received the YFV17D yellow fever vaccine. Both conserved end residues are part of each CDR3. The order of the fields is J gene, D gene, clone size, V gene, CDR3 protein, CDR3 DNA. A D gene is named only where the DNA matches it firmly. Some rows have no size entry. The others give once, few or many, or a class for an expanded clone.

TRBJ2-3,TRBD1,-,TRBV6-1,CASSSQGPRDTQYF,TGTGCCAGCAGCTCACAGGGGCCTAGAGATACGCAGTATTTT
TRBJ2-5,-,-,TRBV20-1,CSAGSETQYF,TGCAGTGCTGGGTCGGAGACCCAGTACTTC
TRBJ1-5,-,-,TRBV25-1,CASSEGNQPQHF,TGTGCCAGCAGTGAGGGCAATCAGCCCCAGCATTTT
TRBJ2-1,TRBD2,few,TRBV5-4,CASSRSGRAFYNEQFF,TGTGCCAGCAGCCGTAGCGGGAGGGCCTTCTACAATGAGCAGTTCTTC
TRBJ2-1,TRBD2,few,TRBV11-2,CASSLSRGSLNEQFF,TGTGCCAGCAGCTTATCTCGCGGGAGTCTCAATGAGCAGTTCTTC
TRBJ2-1,-,many,TRBV20-1,CSAQLGGSYNEQFF,TGCAGTGCCCAACTAGGCGGGTCATACAATGAGCAGTTCTTC
TRBJ2-5,TRBD2,-,TRBV7-2,CASSLTSGQTQYF,TGTGCCAGCAGCCTCACTAGCGGTCAGACCCAGTACTTC
TRBJ2-7,TRBD2,few,TRBV27,CASSHILAGENEQYF,TGTGCCAGCAGTCACATACTAGCGGGGGAAAACGAGCAGTACTTC
TRBJ1-5,-,-,TRBV7-2,CASSFVGNNQPQHF,TGTGCCAGCAGCTTTGTTGGTAACAATCAGCCCCAGCATTTT
TRBJ2-2,-,-,TRBV30,CAWSPVWFAGSNTGELFF,TGTGCCTGGAGTCCCGTGTGGTTCGCGGGCAGTAATACCGGGGAGCTGTTTTTT
TRBJ2-5,-,many,TRBV7-9,CAGAQETQYF,TGTGCGGGGGCCCAAGAGACCCAGTACTTC
TRBJ2-3,-,few,TRBV7-2,CASSPARTDTQYF,TGTGCCAGCAGTCCTGCCCGCACAGATACGCAGTATTTT
TRBJ2-5,-,few,TRBV5-1,CASSYGGLETQYF,TGCGCCAGCAGCTACGGAGGCCTGGAGACCCAGTACTTC
TRBJ1-2,-,many,TRBV11-2,CASSLVEGLSGYTF,TGTGCCAGCAGCTTAGTAGAGGGCCTTTCAGGCTACACCTTC
TRBJ2-7,TRBD1,-,TRBV4-3,CASSVDRVPSYEQYF,TGCGCCAGCAGCGTTGACAGGGTTCCCTCCTACGAGCAGTACTTC
TRBJ1-2,TRBD1,few,TRBV3-1,CASSPWDRVGYTF,TGTGCCAGCAGCCCCTGGGACAGGGTTGGCTACACCTTC
TRBJ2-3,TRBD2,-,TRBV7-8,CASRLVVWTSGPRHTDTQYF,TGTGCCAGCAGGCTAGTTGTATGGACTAGCGGGCCCAGACACACAGATACGCAGTATTTT
TRBJ2-7,TRBD2,many,TRBV7-2,CASSLSGRAYEQYF,TGTGCCAGCAGTTTATCGGGGAGGGCCTACGAGCAGTACTTC
TRBJ2-1,TRBD2,-,TRBV5-1,CASSLASFAGGSYNEQFF,TGCGCCAGCAGCTTGGCCTCCTTCGCGGGAGGGTCCTACAATGAGCAGTTCTTC
TRBJ2-1,-,few,TRBV6-5,CASTSQGNEQFF,TGTGCCAGCACCTCACAGGGTAATGAGCAGTTCTTC
TRBJ2-5,TRBD2,-,TRBV15,CATSTPREEEETQYF,TGTGCCACCAGCACTCCCCGGGAGGAGGAAGAGACCCAGTACTTC
TRBJ2-1,TRBD2,few,TRBV20-1,CSAPLAGGPDNEQFF,TGCAGTGCTCCTCTAGCGGGAGGGCCGGACAATGAGCAGTTCTTC
TRBJ2-6,-,-,TRBV12-3/TRBV12-4,CASSLAGSSGANVLTF,TGTGCCAGCAGCCTTGCCGGGAGCTCTGGGGCCAACGTCCTGACTTTC
TRBJ2-1,TRBD1,-,TRBV5-6,CASSPGRGQEPYNEQFF,TGTGCCAGCAGCCCTGGAAGGGGGCAAGAGCCCTACAATGAGCAGTTCTTC
TRBJ2-1,TRBD2,many,TRBV27,CASSLQAGGVPYNEQFF,TGTGCCAGCAGTTTACAAGCGGGGGGGGTTCCCTACAATGAGCAGTTCTTC
TRBJ2-5,TRBD2,-,TRBV5-1,CASSLGTSGSAAAWQETQYF,TGCGCCAGCAGCTTGGGGACTAGCGGGAGTGCCGCGGCGTGGCAAGAGACCCAGTACTTC
TRBJ1-2,-,many,TRBV6-1,CASRTDSTSYGYTF,TGTGCCAGCAGGACGGACAGTACCTCCTATGGCTACACCTTC
TRBJ1-1,TRBD1,-,TRBV12-5,CASGLGQGYTEAFF,TGTGCTAGTGGTTTGGGACAGGGGTACACTGAAGCTTTCTTT
TRBJ1-2,-,-,TRBV10-3,CAIGPGTAYGYTF,TGTGCCATCGGCCCTGGGACGGCCTATGGCTACACCTTC
TRBJ2-7,-,few,TRBV5-1,CASSLAGGQKGYEQYF,TGCGCCAGCAGCTTGGCCGGGGGACAGAAGGGCTACGAGCAGTACTTC
TRBJ1-1,-,-,TRBV5-1,CASSFRDSRNTEAFF,TGCGCCAGCAGCTTCCGGGACTCAAGGAACACTGAAGCTTTCTTT
TRBJ2-7,-,-,TRBV10-3,CAISEKGLSSVQYF,TGTGCCATCAGTGAGAAAGGTCTCTCGAGCGTGCAGTACTTC
TRBJ2-1,-,-,TRBV11-2,CASSSGAEMRQFF,TGTGCCAGCAGTTCCGGGGCAGAAATGAGGCAGTTCTTC
TRBJ2-1,TRBD2,-,TRBV5-5,CASSSRTRVYNEQFF,TGTGCCAGCAGCTCTAGGACTAGGGTATACAATGAGCAGTTCTTC
TRBJ2-7,-,few,TRBV20-1,CSAPGSPLSVEQYF,TGCAGTGCCCCTGGGAGTCCTTTGAGTGTCGAGCAGTACTTC
TRBJ2-7,TRBD1,-,TRBV12-3/TRBV12-4,CASSTSGDRGTYEQYF,TGTGCCAGCAGTACCTCGGGAGACAGGGGAACCTACGAGCAGTACTTC
TRBJ1-4,TRBD1,few,TRBV12-3/TRBV12-4,CASSVRDRAEKLFF,TGTGCCAGCAGTGTCCGGGACAGGGCTGAAAAACTGTTTTTT
TRBJ2-1,-,-,TRBV7-2,CASSRNPLENEQFF,TGTGCCAGCAGCCGAAACCCCCTAGAAAATGAGCAGTTCTTC
TRBJ2-3,TRBD2,few,TRBV29-1,CSVAASGGTDTQYF,TGCAGCGTTGCGGCTAGCGGGGGCACAGATACGCAGTATTTT
TRBJ2-5,-,once,TRBV4-3,CASSQDSGLETQYF,TGCGCCAGCAGCCAAGATTCAGGGTTGGAGACCCAGTACTTC
TRBJ2-1,TRBD1,few,TRBV9,CASSVGPGGLNLRNEQFF,TGTGCCAGCAGCGTAGGTCCAGGGGGCCTGAACCTTCGCAATGAGCAGTTCTTC
TRBJ2-3,TRBD1,-,TRBV20-1,CSAWTGYTDTQYF,TGCAGTGCTTGGACAGGGTACACAGATACGCAGTATTTT
TRBJ2-2,-,few,TRBV5-1,CASSTSPTGSGELFF,TGCGCCAGCAGTACATCCCCAACAGGGAGCGGGGAGCTGTTTTTT
TRBJ2-1,TRBD2,few,TRBV20-1,CSARVLAGANNEQFF,TGCAGTGCTAGAGTACTAGCGGGAGCCAACAATGAGCAGTTCTTC
TRBJ2-7,TRBD2,few,TRBV5-1,CASSLWGGLATYEQYF,TGCGCCAGCAGCTTGTGGGGAGGACTAGCGACCTACGAGCAGTACTTC
TRBJ2-1,-,-,TRBV30,CAWSGIEIPSNEQFF,TGTGCCTGGAGTGGGATAGAAATTCCGTCCAATGAGCAGTTCTTC
TRBJ2-3,-,few,TRBV15,CATMGGSDTQYF,TGTGCCACCATGGGAGGCTCAGATACGCAGTATTTT
TRBJ2-3,TRBD2,few,TRBV7-2,CASSTLAGGDGDTQYF,TGTGCCAGCAGCACACTAGCGGGAGGAGACGGAGATACGCAGTATTTT
TRBJ1-2,-,-,TRBV10-1,CASSGIQGKATF,TGCGCCAGCAGTGGGATCCAGGGGAAAGCCACCTTC
TRBJ2-5,-,few,TRBV18,CASSPFLQETQYF,TGTGCCAGCTCACCATTTCTGCAAGAGACCCAGTACTTC
TRBJ2-3,TRBD2,few,TRBV3-1,CASSQDPSGRVRTDTQYF,TGTGCCAGCAGCCAAGATCCTAGCGGGAGAGTACGCACAGATACGCAGTATTTT